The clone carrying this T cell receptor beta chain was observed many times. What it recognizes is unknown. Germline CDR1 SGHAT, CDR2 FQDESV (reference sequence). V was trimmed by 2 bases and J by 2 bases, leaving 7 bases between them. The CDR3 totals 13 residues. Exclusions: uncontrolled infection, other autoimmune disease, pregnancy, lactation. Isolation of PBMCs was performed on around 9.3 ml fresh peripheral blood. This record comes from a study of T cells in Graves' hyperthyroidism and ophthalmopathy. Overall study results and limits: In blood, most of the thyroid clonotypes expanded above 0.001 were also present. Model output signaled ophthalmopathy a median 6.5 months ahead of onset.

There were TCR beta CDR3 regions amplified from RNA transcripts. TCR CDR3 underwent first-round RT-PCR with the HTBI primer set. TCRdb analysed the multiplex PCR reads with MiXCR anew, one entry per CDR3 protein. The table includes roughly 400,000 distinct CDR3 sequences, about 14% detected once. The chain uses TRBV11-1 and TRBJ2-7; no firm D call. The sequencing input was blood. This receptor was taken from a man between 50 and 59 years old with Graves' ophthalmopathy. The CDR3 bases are TGTGCCAGCAGCTTAACTTCCCCCTACGAGCAGTACTTC. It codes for CASSLTSPYEQYF. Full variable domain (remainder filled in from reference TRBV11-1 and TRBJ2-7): EAEVAQSPRYKITEKSQAVAFWCDPISGHATLYWYRQILGQGPELLVQFQDESVVDDSQLPKDRFSAERLKGVDSTLKIQPAELGDSAMYLCASSLTSPYEQYFGPGTRLTVT.